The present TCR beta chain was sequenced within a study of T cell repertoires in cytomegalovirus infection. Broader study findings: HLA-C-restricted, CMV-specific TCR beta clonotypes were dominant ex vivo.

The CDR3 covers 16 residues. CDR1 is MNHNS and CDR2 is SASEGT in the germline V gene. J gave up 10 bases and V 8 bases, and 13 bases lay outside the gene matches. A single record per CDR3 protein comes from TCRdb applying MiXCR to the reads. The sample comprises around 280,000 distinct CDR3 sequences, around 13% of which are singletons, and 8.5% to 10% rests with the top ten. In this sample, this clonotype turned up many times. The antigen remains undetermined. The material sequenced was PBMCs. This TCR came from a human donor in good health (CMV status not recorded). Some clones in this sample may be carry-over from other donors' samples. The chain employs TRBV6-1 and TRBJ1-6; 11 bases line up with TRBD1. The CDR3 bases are TGTGCCAGCGACGGTGAACGCGGGACAGGGGGATCACCCCTCCACTTT. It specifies CASDGERGTGGSPLHF.